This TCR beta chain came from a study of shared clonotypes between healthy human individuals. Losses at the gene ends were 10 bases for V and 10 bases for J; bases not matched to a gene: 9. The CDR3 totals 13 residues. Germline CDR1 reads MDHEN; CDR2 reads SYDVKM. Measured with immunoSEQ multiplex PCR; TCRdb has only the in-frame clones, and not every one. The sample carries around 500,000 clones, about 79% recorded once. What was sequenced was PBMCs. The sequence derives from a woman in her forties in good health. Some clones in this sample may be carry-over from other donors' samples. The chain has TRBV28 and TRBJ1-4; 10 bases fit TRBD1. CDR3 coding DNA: TGTGCCACCCGGAGACAGGGGGCGGGAAAACTGTTTTTT. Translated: CATRRQGAGKLFF. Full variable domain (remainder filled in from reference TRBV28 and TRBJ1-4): DVKVTQSSRYLVKRTGEKVFLECVQDMDHENMFWYRQDPGLGLRLIYFSYDVKMKEKGDIPEGYSVSREKKERFSLILESASTNQTSMYLCATRRQGAGKLFFGSGTQLSVL.